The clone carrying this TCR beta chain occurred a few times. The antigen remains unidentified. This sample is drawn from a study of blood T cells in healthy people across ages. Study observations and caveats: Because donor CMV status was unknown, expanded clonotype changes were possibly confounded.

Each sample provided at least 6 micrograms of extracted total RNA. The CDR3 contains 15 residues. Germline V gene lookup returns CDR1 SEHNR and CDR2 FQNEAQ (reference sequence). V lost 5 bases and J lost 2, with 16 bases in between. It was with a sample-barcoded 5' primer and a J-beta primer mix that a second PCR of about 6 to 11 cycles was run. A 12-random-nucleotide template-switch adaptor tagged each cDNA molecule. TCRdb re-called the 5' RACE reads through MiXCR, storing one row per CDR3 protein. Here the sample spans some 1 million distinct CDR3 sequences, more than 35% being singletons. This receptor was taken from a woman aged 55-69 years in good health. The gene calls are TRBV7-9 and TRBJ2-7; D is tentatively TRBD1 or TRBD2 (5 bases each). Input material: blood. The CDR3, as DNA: TGTGCCAGCAGCCCTCGGGACCAGAGCGCCTACGAGCAGTACTTC. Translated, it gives CASSPRDQSAYEQYF. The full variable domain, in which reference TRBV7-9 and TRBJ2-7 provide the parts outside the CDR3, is DTGVSQNPRHKITKRGQNVTFRCDPISEHNRLYWYRQTLGQGPEFLTYFQNEAQLEKSRLLSDRFSAERPKGSFSTLEIQRTEQGDSAMYLCASSPRDQSAYEQYFGPGTRLTVT.